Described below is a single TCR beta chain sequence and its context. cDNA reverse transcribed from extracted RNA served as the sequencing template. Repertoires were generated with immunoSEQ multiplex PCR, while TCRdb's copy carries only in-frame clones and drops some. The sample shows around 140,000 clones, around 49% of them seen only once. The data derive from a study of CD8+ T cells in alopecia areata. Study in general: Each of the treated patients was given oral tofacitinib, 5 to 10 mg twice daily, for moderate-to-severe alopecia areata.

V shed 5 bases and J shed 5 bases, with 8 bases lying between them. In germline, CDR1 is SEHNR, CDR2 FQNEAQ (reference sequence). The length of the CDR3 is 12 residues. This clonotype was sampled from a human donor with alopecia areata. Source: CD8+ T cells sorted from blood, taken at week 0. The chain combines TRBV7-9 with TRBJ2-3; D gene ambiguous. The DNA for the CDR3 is TGTGCCAGCAGCCAAATGGTAGATACGCAGTATTTT. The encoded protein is CASSQMVDTQYF.